This entry features one T cell receptor (beta chain) sequence. The sample comes from a study of blood T cell repertoires in COVID-19. Background on the study: COVID-19 samples, acute and convalescent, were from the United States, Italy and Spain. PBMCs, B-cell-depleted T cells, or T cells provided the cDNA or gDNA that made up the material.

As processed by the authors: For nucleated cells, counts were estimated from reference gene primer amplification. Sequencing was performed with immunoSEQ multiplex PCR; in TCRdb, only in-frame clones are kept and a portion is missing. The V and J calls and clone size were taken over from that table, and D and trimming were inferred from the DNA. The sample shows about 59,000 clones, 73% of them seen only once. Sequenced: peripheral blood. The TCR sequence derives from a woman in her 70s with acute or convalescent COVID-19.

The CDR3 sequence: CASTLFDRGQGETQYF. CDR3 bases: TGCGCCAGCACCCTTTTCGACAGGGGGCAAGGGGAGACCCAGTACTTC. The chain has TRBV5-1 and TRBJ2-5; 10 bases match TRBD1. With 6 bases clipped from V and 5 bases from J, the junction kept 13 bases outside the gene matches. Germline assignment: CDR1 SGHRS and CDR2 YFSETQ. The CDR3 spans 16 residues.